A selection of T cell receptor beta chains follows, all from one sample in a study of cytomegalovirus exposure and HLA in healthy donors. The protocol was immunoSEQ multiplex PCR, while the TCRdb copy is restricted to in-frame clones and leaves out a portion. The sample records 130,000 to 150,000 clones, about 80% being singletons. Material: PBMCs. These receptors originate from a male donor in good health and CMV-seronegative. CDR3s leave out the opening cysteine and the closing phenylalanine or tryptophan.

CDR3aa	j_gene	v_gene
ASTGTAKNQPQH	TRBJ1-5	TRBV19
SGGDGSLNTEAF	TRBJ1-1	TRBV29-1
ASSPAVSDYYRTDTQY	TRBJ2-3	TRBV5-4
ASSQEWGQGGRNEQF	TRBJ2-1	TRBV4-2
ASSLLDRRNTGELF	TRBJ2-2	TRBV5-1
ASSEARGGAGGYT	TRBJ1-2	TRBV2
ASSPGAGVDYGYT	TRBJ1-2	TRBV18
ASSPSGSYYNEQF	TRBJ2-1	TRBV5-1
ASSLGGLAGGSYEQY	TRBJ2-7	TRBV7-8
ASSPTGGDYSNQPQH	TRBJ1-5	TRBV18
SVHGQGARGTEAF	TRBJ1-1	TRBV29-1
ASSSVGQGAKNEQF	TRBJ2-1	TRBV11-2
ASSQGLAGPGELF	TRBJ2-2	TRBV4-2
ASSSFRGYEQF	TRBJ2-1	TRBV7-3
ASSRPGLNTGELF	TRBJ2-2	TRBV7-9
AWRLEASGEY	TRBJ2-7	TRBV30
ASSVANRDYGYT	TRBJ1-2	TRBV9
ASSIQGASYGYT	TRBJ1-2	TRBV6-1
ASSSQGGNYEQY	-	TRBV7-2
SVVGQYYEQY	TRBJ2-7	TRBV29-1
ASSLADLGQAPWGAF	TRBJ1-1	TRBV5-1
ASSQGTDISPQH	TRBJ1-5	TRBV4-3
ASSRSPSRTGVLNEQF	TRBJ2-1	TRBV4-1
ASSSRGPRVKVGNEKLF	TRBJ1-4	TRBV7-9
AITGTGSTGELF	TRBJ2-2	TRBV10-3
ASSGPAEAYGYT	TRBJ1-2	TRBV19
ASSAIPGLDTDTQY	TRBJ2-3	TRBV7-3
AIGAGYT	TRBJ1-2	TRBV10-1
ASSPGQGAYEQY	TRBJ2-7	TRBV4-1
ASRHHRDSYNSPLH	TRBJ1-6	TRBV7-9
ASSVTGQQSSEQY	TRBJ2-7	TRBV19
SSSLSGSEAF	TRBJ1-1	TRBV7-9
ASRLTGADTQY	TRBJ2-3	TRBV7-9
ASSLAYRGLVAEAF	TRBJ1-1	TRBV5-6
ASSFLGGLAGGPETGELF	TRBJ2-2	TRBV27
ASSLLRTSGSTGELF	TRBJ2-2	TRBV27
ASSYGGTSGGEQY	TRBJ2-7	TRBV6-5
ASSATPTRNTEAF	TRBJ1-1	TRBV19
ASSLGVTEAF	TRBJ1-1	TRBV11-2
ASRADRVSEKLF	TRBJ1-4	TRBV2
ASHRTRDEQY	TRBJ2-7	TRBV6-5
ASSPFRGSGEQY	TRBJ2-7	TRBV7-2
ASSYSLAGGPGEQY	TRBJ2-7	TRBV6-5
ASSPGTRTGELF	TRBJ2-2	TRBV7-9
ASRGTGGSYGYT	TRBJ1-2	TRBV27
SARDKREQY	TRBJ2-7	TRBV20-1
ASSQGVQPQH	TRBJ1-5	TRBV7-9
ASSYAGTQYNEQF	TRBJ2-1	TRBV6-6
ASTPQGQANYGYT	TRBJ1-2	TRBV6-6
ATKRRAGWVEQF	TRBJ2-1	TRBV28
SVGRGLSYEQY	TRBJ2-7	TRBV29-1
ASSLEEGWDTGELF	TRBJ2-2	TRBV11-3
ASSLGGDQPQH	TRBJ1-5	TRBV7-8
ASSSGIDANYGYT	TRBJ1-2	TRBV5-4
ASSISYNEQF	TRBJ2-1	TRBV19
ASTHRGGAGYT	TRBJ1-2	TRBV6-5
ASSPPTGGMAEAF	TRBJ1-1	TRBV5-1
ASSYPHGTTPSYNEQF	TRBJ2-1	TRBV7-2